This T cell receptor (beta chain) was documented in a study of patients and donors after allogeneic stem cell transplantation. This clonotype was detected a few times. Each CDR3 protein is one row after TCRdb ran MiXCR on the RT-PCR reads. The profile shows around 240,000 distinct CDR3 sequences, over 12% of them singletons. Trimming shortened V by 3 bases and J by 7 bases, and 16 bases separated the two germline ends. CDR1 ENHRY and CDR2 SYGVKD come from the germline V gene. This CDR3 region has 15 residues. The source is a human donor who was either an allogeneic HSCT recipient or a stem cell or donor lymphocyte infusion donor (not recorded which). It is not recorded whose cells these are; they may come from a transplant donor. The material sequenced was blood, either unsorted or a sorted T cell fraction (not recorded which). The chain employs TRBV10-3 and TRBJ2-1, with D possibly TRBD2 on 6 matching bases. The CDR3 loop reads CAISDPGVPRNEQFF. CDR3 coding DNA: TGTGCCATCAGTGATCCGGGGGTACCCCGTAATGAGCAGTTCTTC.